The 7 T cell receptor beta chains presented below share a single source sample, sequenced in a study of T-cell reconstitution after alpha-beta-depleted transplantation in children (dated by TCRdb to the mid-2010s). Libraries were built with PCR. The sequencer listed for this sample is Illumina HiSeq 2500. TCR library preparation used molecular barcoding, with unique molecular identifiers applied to normalize quantification of the TCRbeta repertoire. The public reads were quality trimmed at Q25 with fastp and then assembled into clones with MiXCR by TCRdb, keeping productive beta chains. Each entry is one CDR3 protein sequence, shown with its most common DNA and genes. The sample table shows about 360,000 distinct CDR3 sequences, and roughly 14% are seen once. Together, the top ten hold around 4.5% of the sample. The sequencing here drew on PBMCs, taken from the stem cell graft. Receptors originate from a human donor who donated a stem cell graft to a child with Fanconi anemia.

This clonotype occurred a few times. The V gene is TRBV20-1, the J gene TRBJ1-2, with D perhaps TRBD1 (6 bases). The CDR3 has 16 amino acids. Looked up from germline, CDR1 is DFQATT and CDR2 is SNEGSKA (reference sequence). V was shortened by 2 bases and J by 0 bases, with 16 bases between the two germline ends. CDR3 DNA: TGCAGTGCTAGACAACAGGGACGATTCACTAACTATGGCTACACCTTC. Translated, it gives CSARQQGRFTNYGYTF.

This chain connects TRBV12-3 or TRBV12-4 to TRBJ2-1, with 7 nucleotides matching TRBD2. This CDR3 is 15 amino acids long. Losses at the gene ends were 6 bases for V and 2 bases for J; bases not matched to a gene: 7. CDR3 in amino acids: CASRPRLATYNEQFF. The CDR3 bases are TGTGCCAGCAGACCCCGACTAGCCACCTACAATGAGCAGTTCTTC.

This chain links TRBV29-1 with TRBJ2-7; D is unresolved. This CDR3 comprises 14 residues. The V end lost 2 bases, the J end lost 6 bases, and 17 bases lay between the germline ends. Germline V gives CDR1 SQVTM, CDR2 ANQGSEA. The CDR3 DNA sequence: TGCAGCGTTGAAAAATCGACGGGTTACAGCGAGCAGTACTTC. This encodes CSVEKSTGYSEQYF.

This clonotype has more than one count but fewer than ten. CDR3: CASLQGPSYEQYF. DNA of the CDR3: TGTGCCAGCTTACAGGGACCGAGCTACGAGCAGTACTTC. The chain employs TRBV28 and TRBJ2-7; weak D call: TRBD1 (6 bases). CDR3 length: 13 amino acids. The ends were cut back, 8 bases at V and 3 bases at J, with 14 bases in the middle. Germline CDR1 reads MDHEN; CDR2 reads SYDVKM.

In its sample, this clonotype was seen a few times. V gene TRBV15 combines with J gene TRBJ2-1; 8 positions match TRBD2. This CDR3 has 16 residues. V lost 1 base to trimming and J lost 0 bases; unmatched junction nucleotides: 2. CDR1 is LNHNV, CDR2 YYDKDF, per germline (reference sequence). The CDR3 nucleotides read TGTGCCACCAGCAGAGCGGGAGGGTTCTCCTACAATGAGCAGTTCTTC. It yields the protein CATSRAGGFSYNEQFF.

Points on this clonotype: One end of the junction fails to match germline, which may point to a read error. The genes are TRBV7-7 and TRBJ2-1; D may correspond to TRBD1 or TRBD2 (5 bases each). The CDR3 has 17 residues. Germline loops: CDR1 SSHAT, CDR2 FNYEAQ (reference sequence). In DNA form, the CDR3 reads TGTGCTAGCAGCCCCGGGGCACAGCAAGGGACCTACAATGAGCAGTTCTTC. This encodes CASSPGAQQGTYNEQFF.

This clonotype was detected many times. The gene calls are TRBV12-3 or TRBV12-4 and TRBJ2-3; 7 bases are shared with TRBD2. V was clipped by 5 bases and J by 5 bases; unmatched bases: 10. This CDR3 has 15 amino acids. The CDR3 DNA follows: TGTGCCAGCAGTCCTGTTAGCGGGCCACTAGATACGCAGTATTTT. Its translation: CASSPVSGPLDTQYF.